The 17 T cell receptor beta chains given below trace back to one sample, sequenced in a study of OX40 agonist ivuxolimab in advanced cancers. Libraries came from the immunoSEQ multiplex PCR assay. TCRdb's version of the immuneACCESS table is confined to in-frame rearrangements and falls short of the full clone set. An unresolved V gene accounts for under half of the shortfall where checked; the remainder is of unknown origin. Counted in this sample were 17,000 or so clones; roughly nine tenths of them appeared once. The ten largest clonotypes hold approximately 65% of the sample. The material sequenced was CD4+ or CD8+ T cells sorted from blood, taken in a trial of the OX40 agonist ivuxolimab. These receptors originate from an adult with an advanced solid tumor such as melanoma, head and neck, liver or kidney cancer.

V is TRBV18 and J is TRBJ1-4, with a possible D match to TRBD1 (6 bases). The CDR3 totals 17 residues. Trimming removed 6 bases from V and 3 bases from J, with 20 bases in between. Germline V CDR1 and CDR2: KGHSH, LQKENI. Written as DNA, the CDR3 is TGTGCCAGCTCGTCCGGGACAAAAGTCTTCTCTAATGAAAAACTGTTTTTT. Translated: CASSSGTKVFSNEKLFF.

This clone is medium-sized (0.01 to 0.1%) in the sample. The rearrangement links TRBV5-5 to TRBJ2-3, with no clear D. V shed 3 bases and J shed 0 bases, with 11 bases lying between them. The length of the CDR3 is 15 residues. Germline loops: CDR1 SGHKS, CDR2 YYEKEE (reference sequence). The CDR3 reads CASSWKGFSTDTQYF. DNA for the CDR3: TGTGCCAGCAGCTGGAAGGGTTTTAGCACAGATACGCAGTATTTT.

CDR3 in DNA: TGCGCCAGCAGCAAGCTAGCGGGAGGGCCTAATGAGCAGTTCTTC. Amino acids: CASSKLAGGPNEQFF. The chain employs TRBV4-1 and TRBJ2-1; 12 bases fit TRBD2. V dropped 5 bases and J dropped 7; count of bases not matched to a gene: 6. Germline CDR1 is MGHRA and CDR2 is YSYEKL. The CDR3 loop spans 15 amino acids.

Only one count was recorded for this clone. The chain links TRBV14 to TRBJ2-5; 7 bases are a match to TRBD2. There are 17 residues in the CDR3. Trimming at V came to 1 base and at J to 5 bases, leaving 13 bases not matched to a gene. Germline V gene sequence: CDR1 SGHDN, CDR2 FVKESK. CDR3 sequence: CASSQGASGSLWETQYF. CDR3 DNA: TGTGCCAGCAGCCAAGGGGCTAGCGGTTCCCTGTGGGAGACCCAGTACTTC.

This clone was observed a single time. J is TRBJ2-3 and V is TRBV19; 11 nucleotides align to TRBD2. Trimming removed 5 bases from V and 5 bases from J; junction bases left unmatched: 9. The length of the CDR3 is 16 residues. Germline lookup yields CDR1 LNHDA and CDR2 SQIVND (reference sequence). The CDR3 loop reads CASSPLAGGGRDTQYF. In DNA form, the CDR3 reads TGTGCCAGTAGTCCCCTAGCGGGGGGCGGGAGAGATACGCAGTATTTT. The variable domain in full, completed from reference TRBV19 and TRBJ2-3, reads DGGITQSPKYLFRKEGQNVTLSCEQNLNHDAMYWYRQDPGQGLRLIYYSQIVNDFQKGDIAEGYSVSREKKESFPLTVTSAQKNPTAFYLCASSPLAGGGRDTQYFGPGTRLTVL.

This clone is termed medium-sized. The chain links TRBV11-2 to TRBJ1-3; the D gene is possibly TRBD1 (6 bases). This CDR3 region has 15 residues. V was cut by 4 bases and J by 0 bases, with 10 bases left in between. Germline assignment: CDR1 SGHAT and CDR2 FQNNGV. CDR3 sequence reads: CASSSDSNSGNTIYF. The CDR3 DNA reads TGTGCCAGCAGCTCGGACAGTAACTCTGGAAACACCATATATTTT.

CDR3 region: CASSQEGRPGDEQFF. DNA of the CDR3: TGCGCCAGCAGCCAAGAAGGGAGGCCGGGGGATGAGCAGTTCTTC. The rearrangement uses TRBV4-1 and TRBJ2-1; D perhaps matches TRBD2 (6 bases). There are 15 residues in the CDR3. The V gene's germline CDR1 is MGHRA and CDR2 YSYEKL. V was trimmed by 0 bases and J by 8 bases, leaving 14 bases between them.

The rearrangement uses TRBV6-5 and TRBJ1-2; 7 bases align to TRBD1. Germline CDR1 MNHEY, CDR2 SVGAGI. The junction had 10 bases not matched to a gene; V was cut back by 6 bases and J by 3 bases. CDR3 length equals 15 residues. The CDR3 DNA reads TGTGCCAGCAGACTCAACAGCGACAGGGACTATGGCTACACCTTC. This sequence encodes CASRLNSDRDYGYTF.

V gene TRBV9 combines with J gene TRBJ2-1; 8 nucleotides line up with TRBD2. V lost 3 bases to trimming and J lost 12 bases; unmatched junction nucleotides: 5. CDR3 size: 12 residues. CDR1 is SGDLS and CDR2 is YYNGEE in the germline V gene. The CDR3 DNA follows: TGTGCCAGCAGCGGGCGGGAGGTGGGGCAGTTCTTC. Protein sequence: CASSGREVGQFF.

V usage is TRBV6-6 and J usage is TRBJ2-4; D is possibly TRBD1 or TRBD2 (5 bases each). V lost 0 bases, J lost 5 bases, and 8 bases lay in between. CDR3 length: 14 residues. Germline assignment: CDR1 MNHNY and CDR2 SVGAGI (reference sequence). The CDR3 reads CASSYSGTQNIQYF. Here the CDR3 DNA reads TGTGCCAGCAGTTACTCCGGGACCCAAAACATTCAGTACTTC.

V is TRBV20-1 and J is TRBJ1-2, with D possibly matching TRBD1 (5 bases). In germline, CDR1 is DFQATT, CDR2 SNEGSKA (reference sequence). The CDR3 covers 11 residues. With 6 bases removed from V and 6 bases from J, the gap between germline ends came to 11 bases. The CDR3 sequence: CSARAGDGYTF. DNA for the CDR3: TGCAGTGCCCGCGCGGGGGATGGCTACACCTTC.

The chain employs TRBV4-3 and TRBJ1-2; maybe TRBD1 (6 bases). This CDR3 has 14 residues. V dropped 4 bases and J dropped 6 bases, with 15 bases sitting between them. Germline loops: CDR1 LGHNA, CDR2 YSLEER. The CDR3 region is CASSPSHRVDGYTF. As DNA, the CDR3 is TGCGCCAGCAGCCCCAGCCACAGGGTAGATGGCTACACCTTC.

This clone was picked up a small number of times. The V gene is TRBV7-8, the J gene TRBJ2-3; the D is unclear. The CDR3 contains 11 residues. V was cut by 3 bases and J by 6 bases, with 4 bases left in between. Germline CDR1 reads SGHVS; CDR2 reads FQNEAQ. CDR3: CASSLMDTQYF. CDR3 DNA sequence: TGTGCCAGCAGCTTGATGGATACGCAGTATTTT.

V and J are TRBV6-5 and TRBJ1-1, with D possibly being TRBD1 (6 bases). The V gene's germline CDR1 is MNHEY and CDR2 SVGAGI. The CDR3 runs 15 residues. V shed 1 base and J shed 4 bases, with 13 bases lying between them. The CDR3 nucleotides are TGTGCCAGCAGTTACTACAGGGAACTGAGCACTGAAGCTTTCTTT. It codes for CASSYYRELSTEAFF.

The chain combines TRBV29-1 with TRBJ1-4, with D perhaps TRBD1 (6 bases). Trimming removed 6 bases at V and 6 bases at J, with 14 bases between. The germline gives CDR1 SQVTM, CDR2 ANQGSEA. CDR3 size: 13 residues. This CDR3 is CSVQGGFHEKLFF. In DNA, the CDR3 is TGCAGCGTACAAGGGGGTTTTCATGAAAAACTGTTTTTT.

The V and J genes are TRBV5-4 and TRBJ2-3, with D hard to call. The CDR3 has 16 amino acids. In germline, CDR1 is SGHNT, CDR2 YYREEE (reference sequence). With 0 bases removed from V and 0 bases from J, the gap between germline ends came to 11 bases. The CDR3 sequence is CASSLVTAPSTDTQYF. In nucleotides, the CDR3 is TGTGCCAGCAGCTTGGTTACGGCCCCTAGCACAGATACGCAGTATTTT.

The chain carries TRBV19 and TRBJ2-5; D gene uncertain. Germline CDR1 is LNHDA and CDR2 is SQIVND (reference sequence). V was cut by 9 bases and J by 5 bases, with 16 bases left in between. CDR3 size: 13 residues. CDR3 region: CASRRGVMETQYF. CDR3 DNA: TGTGCCAGCCGCCGTGGGGTGATGGAGACCCAGTACTTC.